This T cell receptor beta chain was retrieved from a study of blood T cell repertoires in COVID-19. Across the study: The United States, Italy and Spain supplied acute and convalescent COVID-19 samples. In each case, the material was cDNA or gDNA derived from T cells, B-cell-depleted T cells, or PBMCs.

In the original analysis: Estimation of nucleated cell counts relied on the amplification of reference gene primers. Some clones are missing from TCRdb's copy, which holds only in-frame ones; the method was immunoSEQ multiplex PCR. That table gives V, J and clone size, and the DNA gave D and trimming. The top ten hold roughly 10% of the sample, which has approximately 50,000 clones, roughly 89% seen once. This CDR3 has 11 residues. With 2 bases removed from V and 5 bases from J, the gap between germline ends came to 4 bases. Germline V gives CDR1 SGHAT, CDR2 FQDESV (reference sequence). The sequence was collected from an elderly man with active or convalescent COVID-19. The chain is built from TRBV11-1 and TRBJ2-7; D gene ambiguous. Sequencing input: peripheral blood. CDR3 nucleotide sequence: TGTGCCAGCAGCTTAATCGACGAGCAGTACTTC. Amino acids: CASSLIDEQYF.